Each of the 15 T cell receptor beta chains below was sequenced from the same sample in a study of blood T cell repertoires in COVID-19. Profiling relied on immunoSEQ multiplex PCR, and the TCRdb table lists in-frame clones only, not all of them. The sample yields 96,000 or so clones, roughly 90% seen once. Sequencing was performed on peripheral blood. These receptors were taken from a man between 60 and 70 years old with acute or convalescent COVID-19.

This clone was seen only once. This rearrangement joins TRBV9 to TRBJ1-4, with 7 bases fitting TRBD1. The J segment lost 5 bases and the V segment lost 0 bases, leaving 7 bases of the junction unmatched. Germline-derived CDR1 and CDR2 are SGDLS and YYNGEE. The CDR3 totals 16 residues. CDR3 in DNA: TGTGCCAGCAGCGTAGCGGGCGGGACAGTCAATGAAAAACTGTTTTTT. It is translated as CASSVAGGTVNEKLFF.

The rearrangement links TRBV27 to TRBJ2-7; 10 nucleotides align to TRBD2. Unmatched junction bases numbered 6, after V lost 5 bases and J lost 2 bases. The CDR3 is made up of 15 amino acids. Germline CDR1 and CDR2: MNHEY and SMNVEV (reference sequence). The CDR3: CASSRLAGGTYEQYF. The DNA of the CDR3 is TGTGCCAGCAGTCGGTTAGCGGGAGGTACCTACGAGCAGTACTTC.

This chain joins TRBV4-3 and TRBJ1-1, with a weak D call TRBD1 (6 bases). The length of the CDR3 is 13 residues. Germline V gene sequence: CDR1 LGHNA, CDR2 YSLEER. Deletions cut 3 bases from V and 5 bases from J, with 10 bases between. CDR3 loop: CASSQEGQTEAFF. The CDR3 nucleotides are TGCGCCAGCAGCCAGGAAGGACAGACTGAAGCTTTCTTT.

The chain recombines TRBV7-2 with TRBJ2-1; 10 bases line up with TRBD2. The CDR3 totals 17 residues. CDR1 is SGHTA and CDR2 is FQGNSA in the germline V gene. The V segment lost 0 bases and the J segment 6 bases; nucleotides outside the gene matches: 8. In DNA, the CDR3 is TGTGCCAGCAGCTTAGCAGCGTATAGCGGGAGGCCCAATGAGCAGTTCTTC. Protein product: CASSLAAYSGRPNEQFF.

This chain uses TRBV5-6 with TRBJ2-3, with D maybe TRBD2 (6 bases). Trimming left V 2 bases short and J 1 base short, with 14 bases between. Germline loops: CDR1 SGHDT, CDR2 YYEEEE. There are 16 residues in the CDR3. CDR3 protein: CASSFGVPGGTDTQYF. CDR3 bases: TGTGCCAGCAGCTTTGGCGTCCCGGGGGGCACAGATACGCAGTATTTT. Full variable domain (outside the CDR3, taken from reference TRBV5-6 and TRBJ2-3): DAGVTQSPTHLIKTRGQQVTLRCSPKSGHDTVSWYQQALGQGPQFIFQYYEEEERQRGNFPDRFSGHQFPNYSSELNVNALLLGDSALYLCASSFGVPGGTDTQYFGPGTRLTVL.

The chain links TRBV15 to TRBJ2-5, with 8 bases lining up with TRBD2. J was trimmed by 4 bases and V by 1 base; bases with no gene match: 5. Looked up from germline, CDR1 is LNHNV and CDR2 is YYDKDF (reference sequence). The CDR3 consists of 15 residues. DNA for the CDR3: TGTGCCACCAGCAGAGCCCCCGGGAGGGGAGAGACCCAGTACTTC. It specifies CATSRAPGRGETQYF.

V is TRBV7-9 and J is TRBJ2-5, with D perhaps TRBD1 (5 bases). Trimming left V 6 bases short and J 5 bases short, with 16 bases between. Germline CDR1 reads SEHNR; CDR2 reads FQNEAQ (reference sequence). This CDR3 comprises 14 residues. CDR3 in amino acids: CASSQGQGTETQYF. Here the CDR3 DNA reads TGTGCCAGCAGTCAAGGGCAGGGAACGGAGACCCAGTACTTC.

The chain links TRBV14 to TRBJ2-1; the match to TRBD2 covers 12 bases. This CDR3 region has 16 residues. The J segment lost 9 bases and the V segment lost 5 bases, leaving 11 bases of the junction unmatched. Germline V gene sequence: CDR1 SGHDN, CDR2 FVKESK. The CDR3 sequence: CASSRARLAGVIEQFF. The CDR3 DNA reads as TGTGCCAGCAGCAGGGCGAGACTAGCGGGAGTCATTGAGCAGTTCTTC.

Here the CDR3 DNA reads TGTGCCAGCAGCGTAGAGCAGCGGGCGAATGGCGGGGAGCTGTTTTTT. It is translated as CASSVEQRANGGELFF. The chain joins TRBV9 to TRBJ2-2, with D possibly matching TRBD2 (6 bases). Germline V CDR1 and CDR2: SGDLS, YYNGEE. CDR3 length equals 16 residues. Trimming took 0 bases from V and 7 from J, leaving 16 bases between them. Combining the CDR3 with reference TRBV9 and TRBJ2-2 gives the whole variable domain DSGVTQTPKHLITATGQRVTLRCSPRSGDLSVYWYQQSLDQGLQFLIQYYNGEERAKGNILERFSAQQFPDLHSELNLSSLELGDSALYFCASSVEQRANGGELFFGEGSRLTVL.

V is TRBV27 and J is TRBJ2-1; TRBD2 aligns across 12 bases. The length of the CDR3 is 15 residues. Germline V gives CDR1 MNHEY, CDR2 SMNVEV (reference sequence). V lost 6 bases to trimming and J lost 10 bases; unmatched junction nucleotides: 10. The CDR3 protein is CASSHTSGRSEEQFF. CDR3 coding DNA: TGTGCCAGCAGCCATACTAGCGGGAGGTCCGAGGAGCAGTTCTTC.

The rearrangement joins TRBV28 to TRBJ1-1, with TRBD1 matching over 11 bases. This CDR3 is 15 amino acids long. Germline CDR1 reads MDHEN; CDR2 reads SYDVKM. Unmatched junction bases numbered 12, after V lost 10 bases and J lost 5 bases. The CDR3 DNA is TGTGCCACCACTTTAACTGGACAGGGGGCGACTGAAGCTTTCTTT. Translation gives CATTLTGQGATEAFF.

The chain recombines TRBV7-2 with TRBJ2-4; TRBD2 might be the D (5 bases). CDR3 length: 15 residues. V was shortened by 2 bases and J by 0 bases, with 8 bases between the two germline ends. The germline gives CDR1 SGHTA, CDR2 FQGNSA. The CDR3 DNA is TGTGCCAGCAGCTTACGGACTTCAGCCAAAAACATTCAGTACTTC. This sequence encodes CASSLRTSAKNIQYF.

The chain combines TRBV4-3 with TRBJ1-6; 8 bases map to TRBD1. Trimming took 0 bases from V and 8 from J; bases not matched to a gene: 3. Per the germline V gene, CDR1 is LGHNA and CDR2 is YSLEER. This CDR3 spans 15 amino acids. The CDR3 loop reads CASSQDYRGDSPLHF. The DNA for the CDR3 is TGCGCCAGCAGCCAAGATTACAGGGGGGATTCACCCCTCCACTTT.

The V gene is TRBV9, the J gene TRBJ2-7; D gene ambiguous. V lost 0 bases, J lost 2 bases, and 15 bases lay in between. This CDR3 has 16 residues. Germline V gene data show CDR1 as SGDLS and CDR2 as YYNGEE. The CDR3 nucleotides read TGTGCCAGCAGCGTAGAGTCCGGAGTATTCCCCTACGAGCAGTACTTC. Its translation is CASSVESGVFPYEQYF.

This chain uses TRBV6-5 with TRBJ2-5; D possibly corresponds to TRBD1 (6 bases). Per the germline V gene, CDR1 is MNHEY and CDR2 is SVGAGI. The CDR3 totals 13 residues. The V and J ends lost 5 bases and 4 bases respectively, with 11 bases between them. Here the CDR3 DNA reads TGTGCCAGCAGTCCCTTAGGGGGAGAGACCCAGTACTTC. Encoded protein: CASSPLGGETQYF.